This TCR beta chain stems from a study of T cells in Graves' hyperthyroidism and ophthalmopathy. About this clonotype: What it recognizes is unknown.

Whole-study results and caveats: Before onset, by a median of approximately 5.9 months, the model predicted ophthalmopathy.

Clinical symptoms, serum thyroxine and TRAb, thyroid ultrasound and orbital computed tomography were used for the diagnoses. Amplification of TCR beta CDR3 regions used RNA as the template. A first-round RT-PCR of the TCR CDR3 used the HTBI primer set. Via MiXCR, TCRdb re-called the multiplex PCR reads, giving one row per CDR3 protein. The table has a few hundred thousand distinct CDR3 sequences, around 16% seen once. This CDR3 spans 15 amino acids. Trimming at V came to 6 bases and at J to 6 bases, leaving 5 bases not matched to a gene. The sample taken for sequencing was blood. The rearrangement joins TRBV12-3 or TRBV12-4 to TRBJ2-2; TRBD2 aligns across 12 bases. The TCR originated in a woman younger than 45 with Graves' hyperthyroidism. The CDR3 is CASRLLAGGSGELFF. The CDR3 coding sequence is TGTGCCAGCAGATTACTAGCGGGAGGATCCGGGGAGCTGTTTTTT.